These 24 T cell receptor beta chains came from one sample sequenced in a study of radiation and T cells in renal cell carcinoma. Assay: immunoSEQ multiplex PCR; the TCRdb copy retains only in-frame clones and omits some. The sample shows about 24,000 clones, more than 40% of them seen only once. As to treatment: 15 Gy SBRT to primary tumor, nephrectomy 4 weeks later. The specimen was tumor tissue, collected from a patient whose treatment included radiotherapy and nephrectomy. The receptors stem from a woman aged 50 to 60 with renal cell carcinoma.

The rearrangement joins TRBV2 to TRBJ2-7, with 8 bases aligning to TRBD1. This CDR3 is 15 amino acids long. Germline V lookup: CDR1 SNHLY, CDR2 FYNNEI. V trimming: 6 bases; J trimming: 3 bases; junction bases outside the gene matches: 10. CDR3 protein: CASRRDGQGIYEQYF. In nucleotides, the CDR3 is TGTGCCAGCAGGAGAGATGGACAGGGCATCTACGAGCAGTACTTC.

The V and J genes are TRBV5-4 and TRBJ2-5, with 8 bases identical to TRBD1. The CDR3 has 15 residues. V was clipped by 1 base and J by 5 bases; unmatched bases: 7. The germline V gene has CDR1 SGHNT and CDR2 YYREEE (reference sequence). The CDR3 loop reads CASSLPGGAWETQYF. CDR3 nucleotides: TGTGCCAGCAGCTTGCCAGGGGGCGCGTGGGAGACCCAGTACTTC.

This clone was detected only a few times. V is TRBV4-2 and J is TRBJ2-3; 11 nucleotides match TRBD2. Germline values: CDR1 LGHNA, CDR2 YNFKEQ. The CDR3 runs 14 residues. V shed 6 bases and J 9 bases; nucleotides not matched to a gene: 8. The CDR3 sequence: CASSVSGGAGTQYF. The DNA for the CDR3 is TGTGCCAGCAGTGTTAGCGGGGGGGCCGGGACGCAGTATTTT.

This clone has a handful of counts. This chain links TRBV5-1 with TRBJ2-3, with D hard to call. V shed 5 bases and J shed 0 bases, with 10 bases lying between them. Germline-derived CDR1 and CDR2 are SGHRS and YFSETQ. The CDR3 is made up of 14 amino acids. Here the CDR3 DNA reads TGCGCCAGCAGGCCCGCGCATAGCACAGATACGCAGTATTTT. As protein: CASRPAHSTDTQYF.

The CDR3 loop reads CAISEGQPSDTQYF. The CDR3 DNA reads TGTGCCATCAGTGAGGGACAGCCCTCAGATACGCAGTATTTT. V usage is TRBV10-3 and J usage is TRBJ2-3; perhaps TRBD1 as D (6 bases). CDR1 ENHRY and CDR2 SYGVKD come from the germline V gene. V was pared by 2 bases and J by 4 bases, with 10 bases between. CDR3 length: 14 amino acids.

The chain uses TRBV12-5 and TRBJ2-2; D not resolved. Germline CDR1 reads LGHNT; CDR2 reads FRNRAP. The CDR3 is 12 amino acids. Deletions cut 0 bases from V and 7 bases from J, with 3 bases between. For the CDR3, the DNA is TGTGCTAGTGGTTTGGTACACGGGGAGCTGTTTTTT. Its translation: CASGLVHGELFF.

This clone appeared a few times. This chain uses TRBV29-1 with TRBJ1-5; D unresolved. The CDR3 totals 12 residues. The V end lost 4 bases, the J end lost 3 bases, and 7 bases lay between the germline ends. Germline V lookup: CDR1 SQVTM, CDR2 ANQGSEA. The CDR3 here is CSVAEDNQPQHF. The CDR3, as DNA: TGCAGCGTTGCCGAAGACAATCAGCCCCAGCATTTT.

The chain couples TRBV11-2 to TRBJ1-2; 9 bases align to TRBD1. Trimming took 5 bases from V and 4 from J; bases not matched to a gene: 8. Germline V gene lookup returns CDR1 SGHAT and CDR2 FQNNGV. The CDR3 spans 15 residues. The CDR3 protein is CASSRDRVSAYGYTF. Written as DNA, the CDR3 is TGTGCCAGCAGCCGGGACAGGGTTTCTGCCTATGGCTACACCTTC.

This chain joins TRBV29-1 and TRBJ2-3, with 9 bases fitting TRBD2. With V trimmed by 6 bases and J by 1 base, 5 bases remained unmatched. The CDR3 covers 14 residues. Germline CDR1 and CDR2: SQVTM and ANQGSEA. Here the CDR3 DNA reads TGCAGCGTGGGCGGGGGGGCCGGCACAGATACGCAGTATTTT. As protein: CSVGGGAGTDTQYF.

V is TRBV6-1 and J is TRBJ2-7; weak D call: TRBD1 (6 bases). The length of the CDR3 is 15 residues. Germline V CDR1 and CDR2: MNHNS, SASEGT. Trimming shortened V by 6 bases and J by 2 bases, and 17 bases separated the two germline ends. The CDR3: CASSAWYRDPYEQYF. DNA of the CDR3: TGTGCCAGCAGCGCCTGGTACAGGGACCCCTACGAGCAGTACTTC.

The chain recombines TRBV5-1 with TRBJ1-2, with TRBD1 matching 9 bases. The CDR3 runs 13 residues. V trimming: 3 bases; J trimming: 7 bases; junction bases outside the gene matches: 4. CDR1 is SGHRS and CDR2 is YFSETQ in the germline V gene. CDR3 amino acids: CASSSGQGLGYTF. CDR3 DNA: TGCGCCAGCAGCTCGGGACAGGGTCTTGGCTACACCTTC. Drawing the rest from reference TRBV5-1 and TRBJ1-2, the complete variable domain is KAGVTQTPRYLIKTRGQQVTLSCSPISGHRSVSWYQQTPGQGLQFLFEYFSETQRNKGNFPGRFSGRQFSNSRSEMNVSTLELGDSALYLCASSSGQGLGYTFGSGTRLTVV.

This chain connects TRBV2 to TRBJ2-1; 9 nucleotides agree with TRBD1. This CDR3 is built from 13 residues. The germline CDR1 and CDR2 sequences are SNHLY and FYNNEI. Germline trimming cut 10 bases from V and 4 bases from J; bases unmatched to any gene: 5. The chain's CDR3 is CATRDRAYNEQFF. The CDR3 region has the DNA TGTGCCACCAGGGACAGGGCGTACAATGAGCAGTTCTTC. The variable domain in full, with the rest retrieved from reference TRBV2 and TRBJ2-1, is EPEVTQTPSHQVTQMGQEVILRCVPISNHLYFYWYRQILGQKVEFLVSFYNNEISEKSEIFDDQFSVERPDGSNFTLKIRSTKLEDSAMYFCATRDRAYNEQFFGPGTRLTVL.

The CDR3 region is CAWSRASGSYEQYF. The CDR3 DNA sequence: TGTGCCTGGAGTAGGGCTAGCGGCTCCTACGAGCAGTACTTC. V is TRBV30 and J is TRBJ2-7; TRBD2 matches 7 bases. The CDR3 is 14 residues long. J lost 0 bases, V lost 2 bases, and 4 bases had no gene match. Germline CDR1 reads GTSNPN; CDR2 reads SVGIG (reference sequence).

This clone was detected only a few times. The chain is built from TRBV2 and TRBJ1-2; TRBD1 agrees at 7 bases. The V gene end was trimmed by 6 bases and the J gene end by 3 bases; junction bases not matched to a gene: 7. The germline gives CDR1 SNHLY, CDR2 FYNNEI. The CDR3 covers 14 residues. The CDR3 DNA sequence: TGTGCCAGCAGCGAACTACAGGGGTACTATGGCTACACCTTC. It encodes CASSELQGYYGYTF.

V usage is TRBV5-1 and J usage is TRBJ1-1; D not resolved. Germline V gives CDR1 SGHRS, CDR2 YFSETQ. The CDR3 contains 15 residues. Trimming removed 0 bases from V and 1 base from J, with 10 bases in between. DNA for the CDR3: TGCGCCAGCAGCTTGGATCATAGGACGAACACTGAAGCTTTCTTT. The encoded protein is CASSLDHRTNTEAFF.

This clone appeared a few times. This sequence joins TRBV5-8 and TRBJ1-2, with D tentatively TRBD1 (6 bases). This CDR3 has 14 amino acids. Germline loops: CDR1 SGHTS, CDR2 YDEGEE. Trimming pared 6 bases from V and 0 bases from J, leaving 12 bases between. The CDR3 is CASKRQDTNYGYTF. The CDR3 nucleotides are TGTGCCAGCAAACGACAGGATACTAACTATGGCTACACCTTC.

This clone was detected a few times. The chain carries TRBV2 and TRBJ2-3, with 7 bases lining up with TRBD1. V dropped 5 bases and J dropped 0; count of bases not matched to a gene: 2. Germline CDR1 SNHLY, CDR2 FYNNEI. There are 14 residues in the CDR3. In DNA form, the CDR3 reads TGTGCCAGCAGTCCGGGACAGAGCACAGATACGCAGTATTTT. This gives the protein CASSPGQSTDTQYF.

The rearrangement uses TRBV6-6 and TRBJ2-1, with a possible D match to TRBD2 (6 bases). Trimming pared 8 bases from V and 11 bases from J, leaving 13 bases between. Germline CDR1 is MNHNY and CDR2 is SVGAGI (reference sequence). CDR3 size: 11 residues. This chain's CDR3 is CASVLAEKQFF. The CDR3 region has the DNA TGTGCCAGCGTCTTAGCGGAAAAGCAGTTCTTC.

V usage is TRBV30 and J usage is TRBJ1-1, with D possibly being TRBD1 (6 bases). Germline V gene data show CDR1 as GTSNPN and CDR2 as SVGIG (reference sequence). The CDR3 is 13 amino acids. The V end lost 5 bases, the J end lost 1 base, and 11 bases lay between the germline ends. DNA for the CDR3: TGTGCCTGGTATGGACAGCAGAACACTGAAGCTTTCTTT. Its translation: CAWYGQQNTEAFF. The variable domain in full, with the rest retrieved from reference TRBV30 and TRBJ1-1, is SQTIHQWPATLVQPVGSPLSLECTVEGTSNPNLYWYRQAAGRGLQLLFYSVGIGQISSEVPQNLSASRPQDRQFILSSKKLLLSDSGFYLCAWYGQQNTEAFFGQGTRLTVV.

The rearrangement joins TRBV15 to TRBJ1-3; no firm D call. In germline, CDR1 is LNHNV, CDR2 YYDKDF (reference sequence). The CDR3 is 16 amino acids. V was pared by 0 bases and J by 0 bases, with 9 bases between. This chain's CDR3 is CATSRDPGNSGNTIYF. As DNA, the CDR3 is TGTGCCACCAGCAGAGATCCAGGCAACTCTGGAAACACCATATATTTT.

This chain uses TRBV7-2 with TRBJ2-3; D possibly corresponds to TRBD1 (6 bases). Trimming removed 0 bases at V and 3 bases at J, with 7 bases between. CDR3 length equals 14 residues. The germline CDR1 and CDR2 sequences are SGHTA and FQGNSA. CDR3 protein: CASSLARGTDTQYF. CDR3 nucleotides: TGTGCCAGCAGCTTAGCCAGGGGAACAGATACGCAGTATTTT.

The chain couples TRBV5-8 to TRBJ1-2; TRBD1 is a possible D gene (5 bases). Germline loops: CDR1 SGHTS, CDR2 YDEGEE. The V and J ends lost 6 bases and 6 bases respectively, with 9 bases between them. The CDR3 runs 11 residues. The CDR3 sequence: CASTGTDGYTF. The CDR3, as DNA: TGTGCCAGCACCGGGACGGATGGCTACACCTTC.

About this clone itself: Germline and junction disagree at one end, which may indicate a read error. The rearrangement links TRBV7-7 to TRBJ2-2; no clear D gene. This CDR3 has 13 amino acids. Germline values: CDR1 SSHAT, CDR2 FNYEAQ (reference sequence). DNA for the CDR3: TGTGCTAGCAGCTTAGCCGGAACCGGGGAGCTGTTTTTT. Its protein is CASSLAGTGELFF.

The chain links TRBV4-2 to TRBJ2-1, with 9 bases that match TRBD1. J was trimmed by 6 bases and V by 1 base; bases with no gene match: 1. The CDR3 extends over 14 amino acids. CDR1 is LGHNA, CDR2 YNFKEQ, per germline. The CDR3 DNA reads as TGTGCCAGCAGCCAAGGGACAGGGGTCAATGAGCAGTTCTTC. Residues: CASSQGTGVNEQFF.